A selection of T cell receptor beta chains follows, all from one sample in a study of T cells in Graves' hyperthyroidism and ophthalmopathy. TCRdb independently ran MiXCR on the multiplex PCR reads; one entry per CDR3 protein. The sample consists of some 460,000 distinct CDR3 sequences, approximately 14% of them appearing once. The sample consisted of blood. These receptors all stem from a young woman with Graves' hyperthyroidism. Each CDR3 is given with its conserved first and last residue. The D gene is left open where the match is weak. Part of the rows lack a size; the others show once, few, many or a class for expanded clones.

TRBJ2-3,many,TRBV6-1,TRBD2,CASSLRLAGATDTQYF,TGTGCCAGCAGTTTGCGACTAGCGGGGGCCACAGATACGCAGTATTTT
TRBJ2-7,few,TRBV4-1,NA,CASSQLETSLGEQYF,TGCGCCAGCAGCCAACTTGAGACAAGCCTGGGCGAGCAGTACTTC
TRBJ2-1,many,TRBV20-1,NA,CSVWGVNEQFF,TGCAGCGTCTGGGGGGTCAATGAGCAGTTCTTC
TRBJ1-2,many,TRBV9,NA,CASSVGSNGYTF,TGTGCCAGCAGCGTAGGGTCCAATGGCTACACCTTC
TRBJ2-2,once,TRBV2,NA,CASSVTGRDGELFF,TGTGCCAGCAGTGTTACAGGGAGGGACGGGGAGCTGTTTTTT
TRBJ2-1,many,TRBV12-3/TRBV12-4,TRBD2,CASSPERGVGLYNEQFF,TGTGCCAGCAGCCCCGAACGGGGGGTGGGCCTCTACAATGAGCAGTTCTTC
TRBJ2-3,many,TRBV7-2,TRBD2,CASSLTSGSTDTQYF,TGTGCCAGCAGCCTGACTAGCGGGAGTACCGATACGCAGTATTTT
TRBJ1-2,NA,TRBV5-4,TRBD1,CASSLGGQGRPNYGYTF,TGTGCCAGCAGCCTTGGCGGACAGGGGAGGCCCAACTATGGCTACACCTTC
TRBJ2-1,NA,TRBV6-2/TRBV6-3,TRBD2,CASSSTLAGGSNEQFF,TGTGCCAGCAGTTCCACACTAGCGGGAGGGTCCAATGAGCAGTTCTTC
TRBJ1-4,NA,TRBV6-1,NA,CASSGVGSLYEKLFF,TGTGCCAGCAGTGGGGTTGGTTCGTTATACGAAAAACTGTTTTTT
TRBJ1-3,many,TRBV10-3,NA,CAIRPGVGNTIYF,TGTGCCATCAGACCAGGGGTTGGAAACACCATATATTTT
TRBJ2-1,many,TRBV12-5,TRBD1,CASGLVVGTGFYNEQFF,TGTGCTAGTGGTTTGGTAGTCGGGACAGGGTTCTACAATGAGCAGTTCTTC
TRBJ2-1,many,TRBV11-2,NA,CASSLVSRRTTYNEQFF,TGTGCCAGCAGCTTAGTCTCGAGGAGGACTACCTACAATGAGCAGTTCTTC
TRBJ2-5,few,TRBV7-2,TRBD2,CASSTLGAGDETQYF,TGTGCCAGCAGCACCCTCGGAGCGGGAGATGAGACCCAGTACTTC
TRBJ1-5,many,TRBV24-1,NA,CATSDSGTGQPQHF,TGTGCCACCAGTGATTCAGGGACGGGGCAGCCCCAGCATTTT
TRBJ2-5,many,TRBV5-1,NA,CASSFVLANSFQETQYF,TGCGCCAGCAGCTTTGTTCTGGCGAACTCTTTCCAAGAGACCCAGTACTTC
TRBJ2-1,many,TRBV6-1,NA,CASSGRTDRDNEQFF,TGTGCCAGCAGTGGGAGGACAGATAGGGACAATGAGCAGTTCTTC
TRBJ2-3,many,TRBV5-1,NA,CASSLVSAADTQYF,TGCGCCAGCAGCTTGGTCTCAGCAGCAGATACGCAGTATTTT
TRBJ2-5,many,TRBV5-1,TRBD2,CASSPGLAGALQTQYF,TGCGCCAGCAGCCCGGGACTAGCGGGGGCTTTGCAGACCCAGTACTTC
TRBJ2-3,many,TRBV28,TRBD1,CATLQGRSDTQYF,TGTGCCACCCTACAGGGGCGCTCAGATACGCAGTATTTT
TRBJ1-5,NA,TRBV6-1,NA,CASKVRGDNQPQHF,TGTGCCAGCAAAGTTAGGGGGGACAATCAGCCCCAGCATTTT
TRBJ2-3,few,TRBV7-9,TRBD2,CASSLALLAASTDTQYF,TGTGCCAGCAGCTTAGCGCTCCTAGCGGCTAGCACAGATACGCAGTATTTT
TRBJ2-1,many,TRBV7-9,NA,CASTPRVFRSYNEQFF,TGTGCCAGCACCCCAAGGGTTTTCCGTTCCTACAATGAGCAGTTCTTC
TRBJ1-4,NA,TRBV19,NA,CASSMTSTNEKLFF,TGTGCCAGTAGTATGACATCAACTAATGAAAAACTGTTTTTT
TRBJ2-1,many,TRBV7-3,TRBD2,CASSLLAAAYNEQFF,TGTGCCAGCAGCTTACTAGCGGCCGCCTACAATGAGCAGTTCTTC
TRBJ1-1,NA,TRBV19,TRBD1,CASGRTGGVTEAFF,TGTGCCAGTGGACGGACAGGGGGCGTCACTGAAGCTTTCTTT
TRBJ2-1,many,TRBV10-3,TRBD2,CAISETSGGPYNEQFF,TGTGCCATCAGCGAGACTAGCGGGGGGCCCTACAATGAGCAGTTCTTC
TRBJ2-5,many,TRBV7-9,TRBD2,CASSAAGGGETQYF,TGTGCCAGCAGCGCTGCGGGAGGGGGAGAGACCCAGTACTTC
TRBJ2-1,NA,TRBV2,TRBD2,CASSPGTSGGEQFF,TGTGCCAGCAGCCCGGGGACTAGCGGGGGGGAGCAGTTCTTC
TRBJ2-5,many,TRBV7-8,TRBD1,CASSLIGRTGQETQYF,TGTGCCAGCAGCTTAATTGGCAGGACAGGACAAGAGACCCAGTACTTC
TRBJ2-1,many,TRBV30,TRBD2,CACPGLGRNEQFF,TGTGCCTGCCCGGGACTAGGACGAAATGAGCAGTTCTTC